A selection of T cell receptor beta chains follows, all from one sample in a study of multiple sclerosis patients with progressive multifocal leukoencephalopathy. Produced via immunoSEQ multiplex PCR; TCRdb's table is partial and in-frame only. The data show about 30,000 clones, 85% to 95% seen once. Sample: PBMCs. The receptors stem from a young man with multiple sclerosis. Each CDR3 is given with its conserved first and last residue. The order of the fields is D gene, CDR3 length, clone size, V gene, J gene, CDR3 protein, CDR3 DNA. The D gene is left open where the match is weak. Rows give clone size only sometimes, using once, few, many, or a class for an expanded clone.

d_gene: TRBD1
len: 15
abundance: .
v_gene: TRBV19
j_gene: TRBJ1-1
CDR3aa: CASSNRGRTDTEAFF
CDR3nt: TGTGCCAGTAGTAACAGGGGGCGTACGGACACTGAAGCTTTCTTT

d_gene: .
len: 12
abundance: .
v_gene: TRBV7-2
j_gene: TRBJ2-3
CDR3aa: CASTPSYMSLYF
CDR3nt: TGTGCCAGCACCCCTTCTTACATGAGCCTGTATTTT

d_gene: .
len: 13
abundance: .
v_gene: TRBV23-1
j_gene: TRBJ2-7
CDR3aa: CASSQSPDYEQYF
CDR3nt: TGCGCCAGCAGTCAGTCGCCTGACTACGAGCAGTACTTC

d_gene: .
len: 14
abundance: .
v_gene: TRBV7-9
j_gene: TRBJ2-3
CDR3aa: CASSLAVGRDTQYF
CDR3nt: TGTGCCAGCAGCTTAGCGGTCGGAAGAGATACGCAGTATTTT

d_gene: TRBD2
len: 15
abundance: .
v_gene: TRBV6-5
j_gene: TRBJ2-2
CDR3aa: CASSFGTRNTGELFF
CDR3nt: TGTGCCAGCAGCTTCGGGACTAGGAACACCGGGGAGCTGTTTTTT

d_gene: TRBD2
len: 14
abundance: .
v_gene: TRBV11-3
j_gene: TRBJ2-3
CDR3aa: CASMAGGPLDTQYF
CDR3nt: TGTGCCAGCATGGCGGGAGGGCCGCTCGATACGCAGTATTTT

d_gene: TRBD2
len: 16
abundance: few
v_gene: TRBV4-1
j_gene: TRBJ2-1
CDR3aa: CASSQDGTSGYNEQFF
CDR3nt: TGCGCCAGCAGCCAAGACGGGACTAGCGGATACAATGAGCAGTTCTTC

d_gene: .
len: 16
abundance: .
v_gene: TRBV11-2
j_gene: TRBJ1-2
CDR3aa: CASSSWGRRGSYGYTF
CDR3nt: TGTGCCAGCAGCTCGTGGGGTCGTCGGGGGTCCTATGGCTACACCTTC

d_gene: TRBD1
len: 20
abundance: .
v_gene: TRBV7-3
j_gene: TRBJ2-7
CDR3aa: CASSFPLAGGGWKVKGEQYF
CDR3nt: TGTGCCAGCAGCTTCCCTTTAGCAGGGGGCGGTTGGAAGGTGAAAGGCGAGCAGTACTTC

d_gene: .
len: 13
abundance: few
v_gene: TRBV10-2
j_gene: TRBJ1-3
CDR3aa: CASSESGRNTIYF
CDR3nt: TGCGCCAGCAGTGAGTCCGGGAGAAACACCATATATTTT

d_gene: .
len: 14
abundance: .
v_gene: TRBV7-8
j_gene: TRBJ2-2
CDR3aa: CASSLRLVTGELFF
CDR3nt: TGTGCCAGCAGCTTGAGACTCGTCACCGGGGAGCTGTTTTTT

d_gene: .
len: 12
abundance: .
v_gene: TRBV27
j_gene: TRBJ1-2
CDR3aa: CASSSGLGGYTF
CDR3nt: TGTGCCAGCAGCTCGGGACTTGGGGGCTACACCTTC

d_gene: TRBD1
len: 15
abundance: .
v_gene: TRBV7-2
j_gene: TRBJ1-2
CDR3aa: CASSRAPGQDYGYTF
CDR3nt: TGTGCCAGCAGCCGCGCCCCGGGACAGGATTATGGCTACACCTTC

d_gene: TRBD2
len: 16
abundance: .
v_gene: TRBV6-5
j_gene: TRBJ2-1
CDR3aa: CASSLIAGALGNEQFF
CDR3nt: TGTGCCAGCAGTTTAATAGCGGGAGCCTTGGGTAATGAGCAGTTCTTC

d_gene: .
len: 12
abundance: .
v_gene: TRBV6-6
j_gene: TRBJ1-1
CDR3aa: CASSYAGGEAFF
CDR3nt: TGTGCCAGCAGTTACGCGGGGGGTGAAGCTTTCTTT

d_gene: TRBD1
len: 16
abundance: .
v_gene: TRBV28
j_gene: TRBJ1-5
CDR3aa: CASRRDRVYSNQPQHF
CDR3nt: TGTGCCAGCAGGCGGGACAGGGTCTATAGCAATCAGCCCCAGCATTTT

d_gene: TRBD1
len: 14
abundance: .
v_gene: TRBV27
j_gene: TRBJ1-5
CDR3aa: CASSLSGGRQPQHF
CDR3nt: TGTGCCAGCAGTTTATCAGGGGGCCGCCAGCCCCAGCATTTT

d_gene: TRBD1
len: 14
abundance: .
v_gene: TRBV18
j_gene: TRBJ1-1
CDR3aa: CASSTDRGPTEAFF
CDR3nt: TGTGCCAGCTCAACGGACAGGGGGCCCACTGAAGCTTTCTTT

d_gene: .
len: 12
abundance: .
v_gene: TRBV5-4
j_gene: TRBJ2-7
CDR3aa: CASTDRGYEQYF
CDR3nt: TGTGCCAGCACTGACCGCGGGTACGAGCAGTACTTC

d_gene: TRBD1
len: 15
abundance: .
v_gene: TRBV5-1
j_gene: TRBJ2-5
CDR3aa: CASSLNRGSKETQYF
CDR3nt: TGCGCCAGCAGCTTGAACAGGGGTAGTAAAGAGACCCAGTACTTC

d_gene: TRBD1
len: 14
abundance: .
v_gene: TRBV5-6
j_gene: TRBJ2-3
CDR3aa: CASSYDRGTDTQYF
CDR3nt: TGTGCCAGCAGCTATGACAGGGGCACAGATACGCAGTATTTT

d_gene: TRBD2
len: 15
abundance: .
v_gene: TRBV7-9
j_gene: TRBJ2-5
CDR3aa: CASHAGLAGGKTQYF
CDR3nt: TGTGCCAGCCACGCCGGGCTAGCGGGTGGGAAGACCCAGTACTTC

d_gene: .
len: 13
abundance: .
v_gene: TRBV27
j_gene: TRBJ2-7
CDR3aa: CATSQQATYEQYF
CDR3nt: TGTGCCACGAGTCAACAGGCCACCTACGAGCAGTACTTC

d_gene: .
len: 12
abundance: .
v_gene: TRBV5-1
j_gene: TRBJ2-3
CDR3aa: CASSRQSDTQYF
CDR3nt: TGCGCCAGCAGCAGACAGTCAGATACGCAGTATTTT

d_gene: .
len: 13
abundance: .
v_gene: TRBV25-1
j_gene: TRBJ2-7
CDR3aa: CASSVYSAYEQYF
CDR3nt: TGTGCCAGCTCGGTCTATTCCGCCTACGAGCAGTACTTC

d_gene: .
len: 14
abundance: .
v_gene: TRBV5-1
j_gene: TRBJ2-1
CDR3aa: CASSLRAGYNEQFF
CDR3nt: TGCGCCAGCAGCTTGCGGGCGGGCTACAATGAGCAGTTCTTC

d_gene: .
len: 11
abundance: .
v_gene: TRBV6-6
j_gene: TRBJ2-5
CDR3aa: CASGYLETQYF
CDR3nt: TGTGCCAGCGGTTACTTGGAGACCCAGTACTTC

d_gene: TRBD2
len: 14
abundance: .
v_gene: TRBV5-6
j_gene: TRBJ2-4
CDR3aa: CASSIGTSGRNQYF
CDR3nt: TGTGCCAGCAGCATCGGGACTAGCGGGAGAAATCAGTACTTC

d_gene: .
len: 14
abundance: once
v_gene: TRBV27
j_gene: TRBJ2-3
CDR3aa: CASSWLAATDTQYF
CDR3nt: TGTGCCAGCAGTTGGCTAGCAGCAACAGATACGCAGTATTTT

d_gene: .
len: 17
abundance: .
v_gene: TRBV19
j_gene: TRBJ1-5
CDR3aa: CASSIASGGRGWQPQHF
CDR3nt: TGTGCCAGTAGTATTGCTTCGGGGGGGAGGGGCTGGCAGCCCCAGCATTTT

d_gene: .
len: 14
abundance: .
v_gene: TRBV5-4
j_gene: TRBJ1-1
CDR3aa: CASSLEGGYTEAFF
CDR3nt: TGTGCCAGCAGCTTGGAGGGTGGGTACACTGAAGCTTTCTTT

d_gene: TRBD1
len: 16
abundance: .
v_gene: TRBV30
j_gene: TRBJ1-2
CDR3aa: CAWQNPGTGGIYGYTF
CDR3nt: TGTGCCTGGCAAAATCCCGGGACAGGGGGGATCTATGGCTACACCTTC

d_gene: .
len: 12
abundance: .
v_gene: TRBV7-9
j_gene: TRBJ2-7
CDR3aa: CASSLLDHEQYF
CDR3nt: TGTGCCAGCAGCTTACTTGACCACGAGCAGTACTTC

d_gene: TRBD1
len: 15
abundance: .
v_gene: TRBV18
j_gene: TRBJ1-2
CDR3aa: CASSMGQGTDYGYTF
CDR3nt: TGTGCCAGCTCAATGGGACAGGGGACAGACTATGGCTACACCTTC

d_gene: .
len: 14
abundance: once
v_gene: TRBV10-3
j_gene: TRBJ1-1
CDR3aa: CAISTGQSNTEAFF
CDR3nt: TGTGCCATCAGCACAGGTCAATCGAACACTGAAGCTTTCTTT

d_gene: .
len: 16
abundance: few
v_gene: TRBV6-6
j_gene: TRBJ2-1
CDR3aa: CASSYALAITYNEQFF
CDR3nt: TGTGCCAGCAGTTACGCTCTAGCGATAACCTACAATGAGCAGTTCTTC

d_gene: .
len: 13
abundance: .
v_gene: TRBV6-5
j_gene: TRBJ2-2
CDR3aa: CASMGWNTGELFF
CDR3nt: TGTGCCAGCATGGGCTGGAACACCGGGGAGCTGTTTTTT

d_gene: .
len: 15
abundance: .
v_gene: TRBV30
j_gene: TRBJ1-2
CDR3aa: CAWTQDSSWVYGYTF
CDR3nt: TGTGCCTGGACTCAGGACAGCTCCTGGGTCTATGGCTACACCTTC

d_gene: .
len: 21
abundance: .
v_gene: TRBV4-1
j_gene: TRBJ2-1
CDR3aa: CASSQDPPSVKQGRILIKKFF
CDR3nt: TGCGCCAGCAGCCAAGATCCGCCTAGTGTGAAGCAAGGACGGATCCTGATAAAAAAGTTCTTC

d_gene: .
len: 16
abundance: .
v_gene: TRBV25-1
j_gene: TRBJ1-1
CDR3aa: CASSGGGNRVNTEAFF
CDR3nt: TGTGCCAGCAGTGGAGGGGGTAATAGGGTGAACACTGAAGCTTTCTTT

d_gene: .
len: 12
abundance: .
v_gene: TRBV6-5
j_gene: TRBJ1-1
CDR3aa: CASSQRNTEAFF
CDR3nt: TGTGCCAGCAGTCAACGAAACACTGAAGCTTTCTTT

d_gene: TRBD2
len: 16
abundance: .
v_gene: TRBV27
j_gene: TRBJ2-2
CDR3aa: CASSRLAGGNTGELFF
CDR3nt: TGTGCCAGCAGCCGACTAGCGGGAGGGAACACCGGGGAGCTGTTTTTT

d_gene: TRBD2
len: 12
abundance: .
v_gene: TRBV6-5
j_gene: TRBJ2-7
CDR3aa: CASSTSGGRGYF
CDR3nt: TGTGCCAGCAGCACTAGCGGGGGAAGAGGGTACTTC

d_gene: TRBD1
len: 13
abundance: .
v_gene: TRBV19
j_gene: TRBJ2-1
CDR3aa: CASSIYRGNGQFF
CDR3nt: TGTGCCAGTAGTATCTACAGGGGCAATGGGCAGTTCTTC

d_gene: TRBD1
len: 15
abundance: .
v_gene: TRBV6-6
j_gene: TRBJ1-5
CDR3aa: CASSLTGSRDPPQHF
CDR3nt: TGTGCCAGCAGTTTGACAGGGTCCCGCGATCCGCCCCAGCATTTT

d_gene: .
len: 13
abundance: .
v_gene: TRBV6-5
j_gene: TRBJ1-4
CDR3aa: CASSDTAVEKLFF
CDR3nt: TGTGCCAGCAGTGATACCGCCGTTGAAAAACTGTTTTTT

d_gene: .
len: 16
abundance: .
v_gene: TRBV4-3
j_gene: TRBJ2-7
CDR3aa: CASSRDSTGSAYEQYF
CDR3nt: TGCGCCAGCAGCCGAGATAGCACAGGGTCTGCCTACGAGCAGTACTTC

d_gene: TRBD2
len: 14
abundance: .
v_gene: TRBV19
j_gene: TRBJ2-1
CDR3aa: CASTRAGTINEQFF
CDR3nt: TGTGCCAGTACCCGAGCCGGGACTATCAATGAGCAGTTCTTC